One and the same sample provided the 21 T cell receptor beta chains below, sequenced in a study of T-cell memory formation after mild COVID-19. TCRdb re-called the 5' RACE reads through MiXCR, storing one row per CDR3 protein. This repertoire shows tens of thousands of distinct CDR3 sequences, roughly 17% found once; its top ten account for about 33%. The specimen was PBMCs or a T cell subset sorted from them (not recorded which). The origin of the receptors is an adult woman who had mild COVID-19 (a few samples of this study predate the infection). Cell type and time point are not known.

The J gene is TRBJ2-1, the V gene TRBV7-9; 11 nucleotides align to TRBD2. Per germline, CDR1 SEHNR and CDR2 FQNEAQ (reference sequence). The CDR3 is 14 residues long. With V trimmed by 5 bases and J by 7 bases, 4 bases remained unmatched. The CDR3 reads CASSISGRGNEQFF. CDR3 in DNA: TGTGCCAGCAGCATTAGCGGGAGGGGAAATGAGCAGTTCTTC. The variable domain in full, completed from reference TRBV7-9 and TRBJ2-1, reads DTGVSQNPRHKITKRGQNVTFRCDPISEHNRLYWYRQTLGQGPEFLTYFQNEAQLEKSRLLSDRFSAERPKGSFSTLEIQRTEQGDSAMYLCASSISGRGNEQFFGPGTRLTVL.

This clonotype occurred once. The genes are TRBV5-1 and TRBJ2-1, with 7 positions matching TRBD2. Germline CDR1 reads SGHRS; CDR2 reads YFSETQ. This CDR3 has 16 amino acids. Trimming removed 4 bases from V and 4 bases from J; junction bases left unmatched: 11. CDR3 nucleotides: TGCGCCAGCAGCCCCCGGGGGAGCGGGGAGTACAATGAGCAGTTCTTC. This sequence encodes CASSPRGSGEYNEQFF.

J is TRBJ2-2 and V is TRBV20-1, with TRBD2 identical over 8 bases. The V and J ends lost 0 bases and 5 bases, in that order; junction bases with no gene match: 11. The CDR3 sequence is 17 residues long. CDR1 is DFQATT and CDR2 is SNEGSKA in the germline V gene (reference sequence). CDR3 in amino acids: CSARDGASGWETGELFF. CDR3 nucleotide sequence: TGCAGTGCTAGAGATGGGGCTAGCGGGTGGGAAACCGGGGAGCTGTTTTTT.

The chain carries TRBV7-6 and TRBJ1-1; D unresolved. The CDR3 is 15 amino acids. Looked up from germline, CDR1 is SGHVS and CDR2 is FNYEAQ. Trimming shortened V by 5 bases and J by 4 bases, and 17 bases separated the two germline ends. The CDR3 protein is CASSLTRVGGTEAFF. Written as DNA, the CDR3 is TGTGCCAGCAGCCTCACTAGGGTGGGAGGCACTGAAGCTTTCTTT.

V gene TRBV20-1 combines with J gene TRBJ2-1; D is undetermined. CDR3 length equals 15 residues. Trimming cost V 1 base and J 8 bases, with 18 bases left between them. CDR1 is DFQATT and CDR2 is SNEGSKA in the germline V gene (reference sequence). CDR3 in DNA: TGCAGTGCTAGAGGGGCTGCTTGGGTGTTGGATGAGCAGTTCTTC. This sequence encodes CSARGAAWVLDEQFF.

The V gene is TRBV7-9, the J gene TRBJ2-1, with TRBD2 as a possible D gene (5 bases). V lost 6 bases and J 8 bases, leaving 20 bases between the germline ends. This CDR3 has 15 amino acids. Germline-derived CDR1 and CDR2 are SEHNR and FQNEAQ (reference sequence). As DNA, the CDR3 is TGTGCCAGCAGTGCAGCGGAACCTGTTCACCATGAGCAGTTCTTC. It codes for CASSAAEPVHHEQFF.

This clonotype was observed a handful of times. The genes are TRBV7-6 and TRBJ1-1; D ambiguous. Trimming removed 2 bases at V and 0 bases at J, with 16 bases between. Germline values: CDR1 SGHVS, CDR2 FNYEAQ. The CDR3 consists of 17 residues. The CDR3 nucleotides read TGTGCCAGCAGCTTATCCCCCGGAAACCCCATGAACACTGAAGCTTTCTTT. This encodes CASSLSPGNPMNTEAFF.

The CDR3 loop is CASSQDWSPGGQGYYEQYF. The CDR3 region has the DNA TGCGCCAGCAGCCAAGATTGGTCCCCCGGAGGGCAGGGCTACTACGAGCAGTACTTC. V gene TRBV4-1 combines with J gene TRBJ2-7; possible D gene TRBD2, 6 bases. The CDR3 consists of 19 residues. Germline CDR1 reads MGHRA; CDR2 reads YSYEKL. Deletions cut 0 bases from V and 3 bases from J, with 24 bases between.

This chain joins TRBV6-2 or TRBV6-3 and TRBJ2-7; 10 bases line up with TRBD2. Germline lookup yields CDR1 MNHEY and CDR2 SVGEGT. Losses at the gene ends were 6 bases for V and 4 bases for J; bases not matched to a gene: 9. This CDR3 is 15 amino acids long. The CDR3: CASSPSRTSGYEQYF. The DNA of the CDR3 is TGTGCCAGCAGCCCATCGCGGACTAGCGGTTACGAGCAGTACTTC.

The chain uses TRBV9 and TRBJ1-2; tentative D call: TRBD1 (5 bases). V was cut by 0 bases and J by 4 bases, with 13 bases left in between. The CDR3 contains 15 residues. Germline V gives CDR1 SGDLS, CDR2 YYNGEE. CDR3 loop: CASSVDGGASYGYTF. CDR3 in DNA: TGTGCCAGCAGCGTAGACGGGGGAGCGTCCTATGGCTACACCTTC.

Only a few counts were recorded for this clonotype. The V and J genes are TRBV25-1 and TRBJ2-3, with 8 bases aligning to TRBD1. The CDR3 sequence is 15 residues long. Germline assignment: CDR1 MGHDK and CDR2 SYGVNS. V shed 3 bases, J shed 3 bases, and the junction held 5 bases outside the gene matches. The CDR3 protein is CASSEYGQGTDTQYF. DNA for the CDR3: TGTGCCAGCAGTGAGTACGGACAGGGTACAGATACGCAGTATTTT.

This clonotype was seen a handful of times. The chain links TRBV5-1 to TRBJ2-5; 8 nucleotides align to TRBD2. The germline V gene encodes CDR1 SGHRS and CDR2 YFSETQ. This CDR3 is built from 15 residues. Unmatched junction bases numbered 7, after V lost 4 bases and J lost 2 bases. The CDR3 protein is CASSLHGGGQETQYF. As DNA, the CDR3 is TGCGCCAGCAGCCTCCACGGGGGGGGGCAAGAGACCCAGTACTTC.

J is TRBJ2-7 and V is TRBV5-6; 7 positions match TRBD1. J lost 4 bases, V lost 3 bases, and 4 bases had no gene match. This CDR3 has 13 amino acids. CDR1 is SGHDT and CDR2 is YYEEEE in the germline V gene. CDR3 sequence (DNA): TGTGCCAGCAGCTCGGGACAGCGGTACGAGCAGTACTTC. This gives the protein CASSSGQRYEQYF.

The chain recombines TRBV4-3 with TRBJ2-3; perhaps TRBD2 as D (6 bases). CDR3 size: 14 residues. V was clipped by 3 bases and J by 4 bases, with 11 bases between them. Germline CDR1 is LGHNA and CDR2 is YSLEER. DNA of the CDR3: TGCGCCAGCAGCCACCCCCGGGGGTCAGATACGCAGTATTTT. It codes for CASSHPRGSDTQYF.

This chain connects TRBV5-1 to TRBJ1-4; D is undetermined. This CDR3 region has 15 residues. Trimming pared 0 bases from V and 12 bases from J, leaving 18 bases between. Looked up from germline, CDR1 is SGHRS and CDR2 is YFSETQ. The CDR3 is CASSLVGPPLAELFF. CDR3 nucleotides: TGCGCCAGCAGCTTGGTCGGCCCGCCGTTAGCGGAACTGTTTTTT.

This clonotype was counted a few times. The chain combines TRBV20-1 with TRBJ2-7; D is unresolved. The length of the CDR3 is 17 residues. The germline CDR1 and CDR2 sequences are DFQATT and SNEGSKA (reference sequence). Trimming took off 0 bases at V and 5 bases at J, with 23 bases between the two ends. This CDR3 is CSARDLQTLLGVDEQYF. The DNA of the CDR3 is TGCAGTGCTAGAGATCTCCAAACGCTATTAGGCGTCGACGAGCAGTACTTC.

The rearrangement joins TRBV4-1 to TRBJ2-3; tentative D call: TRBD2 (5 bases). The germline gives CDR1 MGHRA, CDR2 YSYEKL. Deletions cut 3 bases from V and 2 bases from J, with 24 bases between. The CDR3 sequence is 19 residues long. The CDR3 sequence: CASSQIEPPSTTTTDTQYF. The CDR3 coding sequence is TGCGCCAGCAGCCAGATAGAGCCACCTAGCACCACGACCACAGATACGCAGTATTTT.

This chain joins TRBV29-1 and TRBJ1-1; the D is unclear. The germline V gene encodes CDR1 SQVTM and CDR2 ANQGSEA. The V end was cut by 1 base, the J end by 10 bases, with 13 bases between. This CDR3 region has 12 residues. CDR3 loop: CSVEGVDGTAFF. The DNA for the CDR3 is TGCAGCGTTGAAGGAGTCGACGGTACAGCTTTCTTT.

The genes are TRBV9 and TRBJ2-1; the match to TRBD2 covers 12 bases. The CDR3 totals 16 residues. The germline CDR1 and CDR2 sequences are SGDLS and YYNGEE. With V trimmed by 4 bases and J by 6 bases, 8 bases remained unmatched. The CDR3 protein is CASSPITSGRSNEQFF. The CDR3 DNA is TGTGCCAGCAGCCCAATTACTAGCGGGAGGAGCAATGAGCAGTTCTTC.

The chain employs TRBV30 and TRBJ2-7, with 10 bases identical to TRBD2. Germline CDR1 GTSNPN, CDR2 SVGIG (reference sequence). The CDR3 contains 13 residues. V lost 3 bases and J lost 6; bases outside the gene matches: 5. The CDR3 reads CAWSLAGAGEQYF. CDR3 nucleotides: TGTGCCTGGAGCCTAGCGGGGGCGGGCGAGCAGTACTTC. The whole variable domain, remainder taken from reference TRBV30 and TRBJ2-7, is SQTIHQWPATLVQPVGSPLSLECTVEGTSNPNLYWYRQAAGRGLQLLFYSVGIGQISSEVPQNLSASRPQDRQFILSSKKLLLSDSGFYLCAWSLAGAGEQYFGPGTRLTVT.

The gene calls are TRBV6-5 and TRBJ2-2; TRBD1 aligns across 9 bases. Trimming at V came to 6 bases and at J to 4 bases, leaving 9 bases not matched to a gene. The CDR3 has 16 amino acids. The germline V gene has CDR1 MNHEY and CDR2 SVGAGI. CDR3 region: CASSTGTGRVTGELFF. The CDR3 DNA sequence: TGTGCCAGCAGCACCGGGACAGGGCGAGTCACCGGGGAGCTGTTTTTT.